These 8 T cell receptor beta chains were sequenced from one sample in a study of molecular identifiers for immune sequencing clone quantification (dated by TCRdb to 2017 to 2018). The library was made by PCR. The listed sequencing device is NextSeq 500. The raw public data were reprocessed by TCRdb itself: fastp quality trimming at Q25, MiXCR clonotype calling, in-frame beta chains only. Entries that share a CDR3 protein sequence are merged under the most common genes and DNA. The sample table shows roughly 320,000 distinct CDR3 sequences, and 24% are seen once. In total, the top ten clones hold about 0.74% of the sample. The sample taken for sequencing was naive CD8+ T cells from blood, with Jurkat cell RNA spiked in. The meaning of the sample's cell subset or site label: FACS-sorted CD8+CD4-CCR7+CD45RA+ naive T cells. Receptors were obtained from a human donor in good health. Some libraries in this study had Jurkat cell RNA spiked in.

In this sample, this clonotype turned up a few times. This chain uses TRBV29-1 with TRBJ2-1; tentative D call: TRBD2 (5 bases). The germline gives CDR1 SQVTM, CDR2 ANQGSEA. CDR3 size: 12 residues. Trimming removed 5 bases from V and 4 bases from J, with 9 bases in between. This chain's CDR3 is CSVRLAYNEQFF. The CDR3 DNA reads TGCAGCGTTCGGCTAGCTTACAATGAGCAGTTCTTC.

The chain uses TRBV20-1 and TRBJ1-6; weak D call: TRBD1 (6 bases). The ends were cut back, 0 bases at V and 3 bases at J, with 12 bases in the middle. This CDR3 is 16 amino acids long. Germline V lookup: CDR1 DFQATT, CDR2 SNEGSKA (reference sequence). The CDR3 here is CSARDPLDSYNSPLHF. In DNA, the CDR3 is TGCAGTGCTAGAGACCCCTTGGACAGCTATAATTCACCCCTCCACTTT.

A remark on this clonotype: This may come from a read error, since a much larger clone is one base off. The chain joins TRBV7-2 to TRBJ1-1; 8 bases line up with TRBD1. The germline V gene encodes CDR1 SGHTA and CDR2 FQGNSA. This CDR3 has 16 amino acids. The CDR3 sequence is CACSKGDRSSGTEAFF. Written as DNA, the CDR3 is TGTGCCTGCAGCAAGGGGGACAGGAGTTCCGGAACTGAAGCTTTCTTT.

This clonotype was detected many times. The chain carries TRBV5-1 and TRBJ1-1; maybe TRBD1 (6 bases). The germline V gene encodes CDR1 SGHRS and CDR2 YFSETQ. This CDR3 has 16 amino acids. V shed 3 bases and J shed 1 base, with 16 bases lying between them. CDR3 nucleotide sequence: TGCGCCAGCAGCTGGGTGGGGGGCATCCAGAACACTGAAGCTTTCTTT. Translated: CASSWVGGIQNTEAFF.

On this clonotype itself: One base away lies a much larger clone, so this may be a sequencing read error. The V call is TRBV13, the J call TRBJ1-1; D remains ambiguous. CDR3 length: 14 amino acids. Trimming shortened V by 5 bases and J by 1 base, and 11 bases separated the two germline ends. Germline lookup yields CDR1 PRHDT and CDR2 FYEKMQ (reference sequence). For the CDR3, the DNA is TGTGCCAGCAGCGGTCAGCAGACGAACACTGAAGCTTTCTTT. Protein product: CASSGQQTNTEAFF.

This clonotype was detected only a few times. The chain is built from TRBV30 and TRBJ2-7; TRBD2 agrees at 11 bases. The junction had 9 bases not matched to a gene; V was cut back by 4 bases and J by 4 bases. The CDR3 loop spans 15 amino acids. CDR1 is GTSNPN and CDR2 is SVGIG in the germline V gene (reference sequence). CDR3 sequence reads: CAWTGLAGPSYEQYF. The DNA for the CDR3 is TGTGCCTGGACCGGACTAGCGGGTCCGTCGTACGAGCAGTACTTC. Combining the CDR3 with reference TRBV30 and TRBJ2-7 gives the whole variable domain SQTIHQWPATLVQPVGSPLSLECTVEGTSNPNLYWYRQAAGRGLQLLFYSVGIGQISSEVPQNLSASRPQDRQFILSSKKLLLSDSGFYLCAWTGLAGPSYEQYFGPGTRLTVT.

This clonotype has a count of ten or more. J is TRBJ2-7 and V is TRBV5-6, with unresolved D. This CDR3 is 14 amino acids long. Germline V CDR1 and CDR2: SGHDT, YYEEEE. V was clipped by 0 bases and J by 3 bases, with 10 bases between them. Here the CDR3 DNA reads TGTGCCAGCAGCTTGGTCGGTGCAAACTACGAGCAGTACTTC. Protein: CASSLVGANYEQYF.

On this clonotype: Mismatch with germline at one junction end may stem from a read error. The chain joins TRBV12-5 to TRBJ2-3; D is undetermined. The germline V gene has CDR1 LGHNT and CDR2 FRNRAP. The CDR3 runs 14 residues. CDR3 nucleotides: TGTGCTAGTGGTTTGAGTCCCGGCACAGATACGCGGTATTTT. Amino acid sequence: CASGLSPGTDTRYF.